The clone carrying this T cell receptor (beta chain) was seen only once. Assay execution proceeded at the deep level. The DNA input per sorted-subset replicate PCR was 150 to 200 ng, corresponding to some 30,000 T cell genomes. This table comes from immunoSEQ multiplex PCR, and its TCRdb copy is limited to in-frame clones, with some not included. The sample lists some 1.5 million clones, about 98% occurring once. The CDR3 contains 12 residues. CDR1 SGHTA and CDR2 FQGNSA come from the germline V gene. Trimming shortened V by 5 bases and J by 10 bases, and 13 bases separated the two germline ends. The record originates from a study of shared clonotypes between healthy human individuals.

The sequence derives from a young man in good health. The sample comprised naive CD4+ T cells sorted from blood. The sample's subset: CD45RA+ positively selected. V gene TRBV7-2 combines with J gene TRBJ2-3; D may match TRBD1 or TRBD2 (5 bases each). CDR3 loop: CASSPGAAAQYF. In nucleotides, the CDR3 is TGTGCCAGCAGCCCCGGGGCGGCTGCGCAGTATTTT. The full variable domain, its missing parts supplied by reference TRBV7-2 and TRBJ2-3, is GAGVSQSPSNKVTEKGKDVELRCDPISGHTALYWYRQSLGQGLEFLIYFQGNSAPDKSGLPSDRFSAERTGGSVSTLTIQRTQQEDSAVYLCASSPGAAAQYFGPGTRLTVL.